Listed below are T cell receptor beta chains from one sample, sequenced in a study of CD8 T cells in Susac syndrome. TCRdb reanalysed the immunoSEQ multiplex PCR reads using MiXCR and keeps one entry per CDR3 protein. The sample shows 250,000 to 300,000 distinct CDR3 sequences, 89% of them seen only once. Specimen: CD8+ T cells from PBMCs. These receptors originate from a human donor with multiple sclerosis. Each CDR3 is given with its conserved first and last residue. D genes are given only for firm matches. Clone size appears in some rows only: once, few, many, or a class for an expanded clone.

d_call: NA; j_call: TRBJ2-5; cdr3_length: 15; v_call: TRBV27; clone_size: few; cdr3_aa: CASTPLGQHQETQYF
d_call: TRBD2; j_call: TRBJ2-7; cdr3_length: 16; v_call: TRBV12-3/TRBV12-4; clone_size: NA; cdr3_aa: CASSSHLLAGSGEQYF
d_call: TRBD1; j_call: TRBJ2-1; cdr3_length: 16; v_call: TRBV6-5; clone_size: NA; cdr3_aa: CASSYEETGTYNEQFF
d_call: NA; j_call: TRBJ1-2; cdr3_length: 15; v_call: TRBV4-3; clone_size: NA; cdr3_aa: CASSESIGLNYGYTF
d_call: TRBD2; j_call: TRBJ2-7; cdr3_length: 17; v_call: TRBV28; clone_size: NA; cdr3_aa: CASSLRLAGDMSYEQYF
d_call: NA; j_call: TRBJ1-2; cdr3_length: 19; v_call: TRBV28; clone_size: NA; cdr3_aa: CASSWVAGDSIKGHYGYTF
d_call: NA; j_call: TRBJ2-7; cdr3_length: 12; v_call: TRBV28; clone_size: NA; cdr3_aa: CASSHRDGEQYF
d_call: NA; j_call: TRBJ2-1; cdr3_length: 15; v_call: TRBV4-3; clone_size: NA; cdr3_aa: CASSQALAGHDEQFF
d_call: NA; j_call: TRBJ1-1; cdr3_length: 14; v_call: TRBV4-3; clone_size: NA; cdr3_aa: CASSQGGAYTEAFF
d_call: TRBD1; j_call: TRBJ1-2; cdr3_length: 17; v_call: TRBV29-1; clone_size: NA; cdr3_aa: CSVESPPGQGSNYGYTF
d_call: TRBD1; j_call: TRBJ2-1; cdr3_length: 15; v_call: TRBV28; clone_size: once; cdr3_aa: CASSSGTGNLNEQFF
d_call: NA; j_call: TRBJ1-5; cdr3_length: 14; v_call: TRBV23-1; clone_size: NA; cdr3_aa: CASSQPSHNQPQHF
d_call: NA; j_call: TRBJ1-5; cdr3_length: 14; v_call: TRBV19; clone_size: NA; cdr3_aa: CASSAPRTNQPQHF
d_call: NA; j_call: TRBJ2-7; cdr3_length: 11; v_call: TRBV30; clone_size: NA; cdr3_aa: CAWSVPGEQYF
d_call: TRBD1; j_call: TRBJ2-2; cdr3_length: 19; v_call: TRBV28; clone_size: NA; cdr3_aa: CASSWDPGTGETNTGELFF
d_call: TRBD1; j_call: TRBJ2-5; cdr3_length: 12; v_call: TRBV29-1; clone_size: NA; cdr3_aa: CSALTGTETQYF
d_call: NA; j_call: TRBJ1-5; cdr3_length: 14; v_call: TRBV6-2/TRBV6-3; clone_size: NA; cdr3_aa: CASSTTGSNQPQHF
d_call: NA; j_call: TRBJ2-3; cdr3_length: 15; v_call: TRBV5-4; clone_size: once; cdr3_aa: CASGLGTSSTDTQYF
d_call: TRBD1; j_call: TRBJ2-3; cdr3_length: 14; v_call: TRBV2; clone_size: once; cdr3_aa: CASLQQGGTDTQYF
d_call: NA; j_call: TRBJ2-7; cdr3_length: 15; v_call: TRBV20-1; clone_size: NA; cdr3_aa: CSAEIPGQVLGEQYF
d_call: TRBD1; j_call: TRBJ1-1; cdr3_length: 12; v_call: TRBV28; clone_size: NA; cdr3_aa: CASGEWTGGAFF
d_call: NA; j_call: TRBJ2-1; cdr3_length: 15; v_call: TRBV19; clone_size: NA; cdr3_aa: CASSIVLASYNEQFF
d_call: TRBD2; j_call: TRBJ2-1; cdr3_length: 14; v_call: TRBV7-9; clone_size: NA; cdr3_aa: CASSSSGGGPEQFF
d_call: TRBD1; j_call: TRBJ2-1; cdr3_length: 16; v_call: TRBV7-9; clone_size: NA; cdr3_aa: CASSFMDRGQGNEQFF
d_call: TRBD1; j_call: TRBJ1-6; cdr3_length: 15; v_call: TRBV27; clone_size: NA; cdr3_aa: CASSARDRVNSPLHF
d_call: TRBD2; j_call: TRBJ2-3; cdr3_length: 16; v_call: TRBV24-1; clone_size: NA; cdr3_aa: CATSDLREGSTDTQYF
d_call: TRBD2; j_call: TRBJ2-1; cdr3_length: 13; v_call: TRBV7-9; clone_size: once; cdr3_aa: CASTLGGANEQFF
d_call: TRBD2; j_call: TRBJ2-2; cdr3_length: 15; v_call: TRBV20-1; clone_size: once; cdr3_aa: CSATGGTRGAGELFF
d_call: TRBD1; j_call: TRBJ2-5; cdr3_length: 19; v_call: TRBV5-4; clone_size: few; cdr3_aa: CASSLSDRGRVGQGETQYF
d_call: NA; j_call: TRBJ1-5; cdr3_length: 15; v_call: TRBV6-2/TRBV6-3; clone_size: NA; cdr3_aa: CASSLWGGSNQPQHF
d_call: NA; j_call: TRBJ2-7; cdr3_length: 15; v_call: TRBV6-1; clone_size: NA; cdr3_aa: CASRDLVGESYEQYF